This TCR beta chain was sequenced in a study of shared clonotypes between healthy human individuals. Deep was the level at which the assay was run. The assay was immunoSEQ multiplex PCR, and TCRdb's table has in-frame clones only and misses some. The sample yields about 980,000 clones, less than 85% seen once. CDR1 is SGHNT and CDR2 is YYREEE in the germline V gene (reference sequence). This CDR3 spans 17 amino acids. The V end was cut by 0 bases, the J end by 3 bases, with 17 bases between. A CD45RA+ naive subset and a CD45RA-negative memory subset were split from CD4+ cells. The rearrangement uses TRBV5-4 and TRBJ2-3; a possible D gene is TRBD2 (7 bases). The specimen sequenced was memory CD4+ T cells sorted from blood. The sample's subset: CD45RA-negative fraction. The sequence was collected from a man between 18 and 35 years old in good health. The CDR3 spells CASSLEPSGGGTDTQYF. The DNA of the CDR3 is TGTGCCAGCAGCTTGGAACCTAGCGGAGGGGGGACAGATACGCAGTATTTT.